A selection of T cell receptor beta chains follows, all from one sample in a study of regulatory T cells in long-lasting Graves disease. TCRdb ran MiXCR on the multiplex PCR reads and lists one entry per CDR3 protein. The sample lists 530,000 or so distinct CDR3 sequences; 15% to 20% were seen once. These data were also reused for a study on T cells in Graves' hyperthyroidism and ophthalmopathy.

Sequencing used peripheral blood mononuclear cells (PBMCs), obtained at new diagnosis, from a patient treated with antithyroid drugs. These receptors were obtained from a man younger than 30 with Graves disease. The CDR3 runs from the conserved cysteine through the conserved F or W. A D gene is named only where the DNA matches it firmly. The size field is filled for only some rows; it gives once, few, many or a size class.

TRBJ1-5 | . | few | 14 | TRBV27 | TGTGCCAGCCACAGTGGGGTTGGCAATCAGCCCCAGCATTTT | CASHSGVGNQPQHF
TRBJ1-2 | . | many | 16 | TRBV2 | TGTGCCAGCAGCGCCATAGGGGGGGCAGTGGATTATGGCTACACCTTC | CASSAIGGAVDYGYTF
TRBJ2-5 | . | many | 14 | TRBV2 | TGTGCCAGCGGACTGACTGCCCCGGAAGAGACCCAGTACTTC | CASGLTAPEETQYF
TRBJ2-1 | . | many | 15 | TRBV2 | TGTGCCAGCAGTATTCTAGCAGTCCTATACAATGAGCAGTTCTTC | CASSILAVLYNEQFF
TRBJ1-1 | . | many | 13 | TRBV24-1 | TGTGCCACCAGTGCCAGGTGGGGAGCTGAAGCTTTCTTT | CATSARWGAEAFF
TRBJ1-1 | . | . | 13 | TRBV10-3 | TGTGCCATCAGTGAAACAAGGGCCTCCGAAGCTTTCTTT | CAISETRASEAFF
TRBJ2-1 | TRBD1 | many | 14 | TRBV28 | TGTGCCAGCATTACAGGGGGCGGGGACAATGAGCAGTTCTTC | CASITGGGDNEQFF
TRBJ1-4 | . | many | 13 | TRBV5-1 | TGCGCCAGCAGCCAAACAGGAGATGAAAAACTGTTTTTT | CASSQTGDEKLFF
TRBJ2-1 | TRBD2 | many | 14 | TRBV6-1 | TGTGCCAGCAGTCCGTGGACTAGCGGGAGTGAACAGTTCTTC | CASSPWTSGSEQFF
TRBJ2-1 | . | many | 15 | TRBV12-3/TRBV12-4 | TGTGCCAGCAGTTTTCTAGATTCGGGTGCGAGTGAGCAGTTCTTC | CASSFLDSGASEQFF
TRBJ1-2 | . | . | 11 | TRBV30 | TGTCTTAACGGCCACAACTATGGCTACACCTTC | CLNGHNYGYTF
TRBJ1-3 | . | few | 14 | TRBV5-1 | TGCGCCAGCAGCCCGGAGGCTGCCGGAGGCACCATATATTTT | CASSPEAAGGTIYF
TRBJ2-5 | . | many | 17 | TRBV20-1 | TGCAGTGCTAGAGATCGGGGGGCCAGCGCCGTTCGAGAGACCCAGTACTTC | CSARDRGASAVRETQYF
TRBJ2-1 | TRBD2 | many | 17 | TRBV13 | TGTGCCAGCAGCTATCAGCAGGGACTACGGGGGGGGAATGAGCAGTTCTTC | CASSYQQGLRGGNEQFF
TRBJ1-2 | . | few | 12 | TRBV28 | TGTGCCAGCAAAATAACCAACTATGGCTACACCTTC | CASKITNYGYTF
TRBJ2-7 | . | many | 14 | TRBV25-1 | TGTGCCAGCGGCTCGGACTCGGGCGTCTACGAGCAGTACTTC | CASGSDSGVYEQYF
TRBJ2-1 | TRBD2 | many | 15 | TRBV20-1 | TGCAGTGCCGATGAACTAGCGGGATTGAGGAATGAGCAGTTCTTC | CSADELAGLRNEQFF
TRBJ2-1 | TRBD2 | many | 16 | TRBV20-1 | TGCAGTGCTAGCGGGACTAGCGGGAGCTCCTACAATGAGCAGTTCTTC | CSASGTSGSSYNEQFF
TRBJ1-4 | . | many | 13 | TRBV28 | TGTGCCAGCAGGACGGGGGGTAGTGAAAAACTGTTTTTT | CASRTGGSEKLFF
TRBJ2-1 | . | many | 14 | TRBV6-9 | TGTGCCAGCAGTTACTTAGACAGCTACAATGAGCAGTTCTTC | CASSYLDSYNEQFF
TRBJ2-3 | . | . | 15 | TRBV12-3/TRBV12-4 | TGTGCCAGCAGTTTGTATCCGGCTGGAGCAGATACGCAGTATTTT | CASSLYPAGADTQYF
TRBJ2-5 | TRBD2 | many | 16 | TRBV27 | TGTGCCAGCAGTTTAGCGGGAGCGCGTTACCAAGAGACCCAGTACTTC | CASSLAGARYQETQYF
TRBJ2-5 | TRBD2 | . | 19 | TRBV11-2 | TGTGCCAGCAGCTTAGGGCTGACGGGAGGGCCCGGGCGGAAAGAGGCCCAGTACTTC | CASSLGLTGGPGRKEAQYF
TRBJ2-2 | . | many | 16 | TRBV11-1 | TGTGCCAGCAGCTTAGCGCGGGCTAGTAGGACCGGGGAGCTGTTTTTT | CASSLARASRTGELFF
TRBJ2-1 | . | few | 15 | TRBV7-6 | TGTGCCAGCAGCCCTACTAAGTCCGGCTACAATGAGCAGTTCTTC | CASSPTKSGYNEQFF
TRBJ2-7 | TRBD2 | many | 15 | TRBV12-3/TRBV12-4 | TGTGCCAGCAGTTTAGCTAGCGGGACATACAACGAGCAGTACTTC | CASSLASGTYNEQYF
TRBJ1-1 | . | few | 16 | TRBV10-1 | TGCGCCAGCAGTGGGACCCCAGGGAGACCGGCCACTGAAGCTTTCTTT | CASSGTPGRPATEAFF
TRBJ1-1 | . | many | 13 | TRBV2 | TGTGCCACCTTAATACGGTGGGACACTGAAGCTTTCTTT | CATLIRWDTEAFF
TRBJ1-1 | TRBD1 | . | 15 | TRBV7-2 | TGTGCCAGCAGCGCCAGGGGGGATCTTGTCACTGAAGCTTTCTTT | CASSARGDLVTEAFF
TRBJ2-1 | TRBD1 | many | 16 | TRBV3-1 | TGTGCCAGCAGCCAATACCGGGACAGGGGACACAATGAGCAGTTCTTC | CASSQYRDRGHNEQFF
TRBJ1-6 | . | . | 13 | TRBV14 | TGTGCCAGCAGCCAAGGGACCAATTCACCCCTCCACTTT | CASSQGTNSPLHF
TRBJ1-6 | . | many | 18 | TRBV2 | TGTGCCAGCAGTTCTACTACAACTTCCCAGGAACGGAGTTCACCCCTCCACTTT | CASSSTTTSQERSSPLHF
TRBJ2-3 | . | . | 14 | TRBV6-1 | TGTGCCAGCACCACCCTAGCGAGCACAGATACGCAGTATTTT | CASTTLASTDTQYF
TRBJ2-7 | TRBD2 | . | 14 | TRBV7-7 | TGTGCTAGCAGCTCAAGGACTAGCGACTACGAGCAGTACTTC | CASSSRTSDYEQYF
TRBJ2-1 | TRBD1 | many | 16 | TRBV12-3/TRBV12-4 | TGTGCCAGCAGTCCTCGTACCGGGACAGGGCTCAATGAGCAGTTCTTC | CASSPRTGTGLNEQFF
TRBJ2-5 | . | . | 13 | TRBV29-1 | TGCAGCGTTTCTTGGTTGGATCAAGAGACCCAGTACTTC | CSVSWLDQETQYF
TRBJ1-5 | TRBD1 | few | 14 | TRBV20-1 | TGCAGTGCTAGTGAAGACAGGGGGAATCAGCCCCAGCATTTT | CSASEDRGNQPQHF
TRBJ2-1 | TRBD2 | many | 15 | TRBV7-2 | TGTGCCAGCAGCCAGACTAGCGGGAGCCTCAATGAGCAGTTCTTC | CASSQTSGSLNEQFF
TRBJ2-7 | TRBD2 | few | 16 | TRBV28 | TGTGCCAGCAGTTTAAGGTTTCAAGGCGGGGGCTACGAGCAGTACTTC | CASSLRFQGGGYEQYF
TRBJ1-5 | . | many | 14 | TRBV12-3/TRBV12-4 | TGTGCCAGTAGTAGGCTCCAGAGCAATCAGCCCCAGCATTTT | CASSRLQSNQPQHF
TRBJ2-3 | . | . | 14 | TRBV28 | TGTGCCAGCATCAAGGCAGGCGTCACAGATACGCAGTATTTT | CASIKAGVTDTQYF
TRBJ2-7 | . | . | 14 | TRBV28 | TGTGCCAGCAGTCTGCGGTGGGACTCCTACGAGCAGTGCTTC | CASSLRWDSYEQCF
TRBJ1-1 | . | . | 13 | TRBV30 | TGTGCCTGGAGTGCGTCCCTGGACACTGAAGCTTTCTTT | CAWSASLDTEAFF
TRBJ2-7 | . | many | 15 | TRBV6-2/TRBV6-3 | TGTGCCAGCAGTTCGGTGACCCTCGCTTTCGACGAGCAGTACTTC | CASSSVTLAFDEQYF
TRBJ1-2 | . | many | 9 | TRBV20-1 | TGCAGTGTGGGAGGTGGCTACACCTTC | CSVGGGYTF
TRBJ1-1 | . | many | 12 | TRBV6-1 | TGTGCCAGCAGTGAAGCGAGCCTAAGGCCTTTCTTT | CASSEASLRPFF
TRBJ2-2 | . | . | 16 | TRBV27 | TGTGCCAGCAGTTTAGTTACTACGCGAGGGAACGGGGAGCTGTTTTTT | CASSLVTTRGNGELFF
TRBJ2-1 | TRBD1 | . | 14 | TRBV9 | TGTGCCAGCGAAGGACAGGCGGCGGGCAATGAGCAGTTCTTC | CASEGQAAGNEQFF
TRBJ1-1 | TRBD1 | . | 14 | TRBV5-1 | TGTGCCAGCAGCTTGGGACAGGGAAATGCTGAAGCTTTCTTT | CASSLGQGNAEAFF
TRBJ1-4 | . | . | 16 | TRBV4-1 | TGCGCCAGCAGCCAACAGGGGAGGGCAACTAATGAAAAACTGTTTTTT | CASSQQGRATNEKLFF
TRBJ2-7 | . | . | 13 | TRBV30 | TGTGCCTGGAGTCCACCCCCTCCCGCCGAGCAGTACTTC | CAWSPPPPAEQYF
TRBJ2-3 | TRBD2 | many | 15 | TRBV10-3 | TGTGCCATCAAAGGACTAGCGGGGAGCACAGATACGCAGTATTTT | CAIKGLAGSTDTQYF